This TCR beta chain emerged from a study of T-cell memory formation after mild COVID-19. MiXCR was run by TCRdb on the 5' RACE reads, yielding one entry per CDR3 protein. The profile shows about 340,000 distinct CDR3 sequences, under 15% of them singletons. The CDR3 totals 16 residues. CDR1 SGHRS and CDR2 YFSETQ come from the germline V gene. V lost 3 bases, J lost 4 bases, and 8 bases stayed unmatched. In this sample, this clonotype turned up a few times. J is TRBJ2-3 and V is TRBV5-1, with 10 bases that match TRBD2. Sequenced: PBMCs or a T cell subset sorted from them (not recorded which). The TCR was taken from a young man who had mild COVID-19 (a few samples of this study predate the infection). Cell type and time point are not known. The CDR3 is CASSYKRGGLSDTQYF. The CDR3 nucleotides read TGCGCCAGCAGCTACAAGCGGGGGGGCCTCTCAGATACGCAGTATTTT.